This entry describes one T cell receptor (beta chain). What it binds is not known. The CDR3 length is 14 residues. Germline V gene sequence: CDR1 MNHEY, CDR2 SVGAGI. The V and J ends lost 6 bases and 4 bases respectively, with 16 bases between them. Survey-level resolution applied to immunoSEQ assay v3.0. Sequencing was performed with immunoSEQ multiplex PCR; in TCRdb, only in-frame clones are kept and a portion is missing. The repertoire consists of around 25,000 clones, with less than 85% occurring once and the leading ten covering roughly a tenth. This record belongs to a study of long-term antiretroviral therapy in people with HIV. Study outcomes and limitations: An increase in diversity followed ART, yet levels stayed below transplant donor controls. HIV repertoires showed narrower CDR3 length ranges than controls.

Every donor had one or more pre-ART and two or more post-ART PBMC samples. The receptor was isolated from a man aged 40-49 years with HIV. This specimen consisted of unsorted PBMCs, obtained 2.3 years after starting antiretroviral therapy. The rearrangement joins TRBV6-5 to TRBJ2-7; maybe TRBD2 (6 bases). CDR3 sequence reads: CASSLSGLQYEQYF. CDR3 nucleotide sequence: TGTGCCAGCAGCCTTTCGGGACTGCAATACGAGCAGTACTTC.